In its sample, the clone carrying this T cell receptor (beta chain) was seen a few times. Germline trimming cut 2 bases from V and 2 bases from J; bases unmatched to any gene: 4. The CDR3 is made up of 16 amino acids. The germline gives CDR1 MNHEY, CDR2 SVGAGI. Out of unsorted whole blood came the blood RNA, and germline DNA was extracted as well. The data belong to a study of tumor-infiltrating lymphocytes in primary liver carcinoma. Synthesis of TCR beta cDNA was carried out from 450 to 650 ng total RNA with a constant-region primer. Three nested multiplex PCR rounds of slightly modified ARM-PCR generated TCR beta libraries. With TRBV1-TRBV30 forward primers and a C-beta reverse primer, the first two PCR rounds were run for nine to eleven cycles each. One entry per CDR3 protein, called by TCRdb with MiXCR from the multiplex PCR reads. The sample comprises more than 150,000 distinct CDR3 sequences, around 60% of which are singletons, and 72% rests with the top ten.

The clonotype comes from a man aged 40-49 years with primary liver carcinoma and hepatitis B virus infection. Sequencing used peripheral blood. The chain has TRBV6-5 and TRBJ2-7; TRBD2 aligns across 12 bases. CDR3 sequence (DNA): TGTGCCAGCAGTTACCGACTAGCGGGAGACACCTACGAGCAGTACTTC. Amino acids: CASSYRLAGDTYEQYF.